Below, 27 T cell receptor beta chains from the same sample are listed, as sequenced in a study of neurological immune-mediated disorders. TCRdb reanalysed the 5' RACE reads using MiXCR and keeps one entry per CDR3 protein. Of about 55,000 distinct CDR3 sequences in the sample, roughly 3.5% were seen once. Sequencing was carried out using PBMCs. These receptors all come from a man aged 30 to 39 with multiple sclerosis.

There are many counts of this clonotype. This chain links TRBV12-3 or TRBV12-4 with TRBJ1-1; maybe TRBD1 (5 bases). Trimming removed 7 bases at V and 5 bases at J, with 14 bases between. This CDR3 has 13 amino acids. CDR3 coding DNA: TGTGCCAGCACCCGACACGGGGGAACTGAAGCTTTCTTT. Residues: CASTRHGGTEAFF.

The chain couples TRBV27 to TRBJ2-7; D may match TRBD1 or TRBD2 (5 bases each). Trimming removed 6 bases from V and 7 bases from J, with 19 bases in between. From germline, CDR1 is MNHEY and CDR2 SMNVEV (reference sequence). CDR3 length equals 14 residues. The CDR3 sequence is CASSLRDRLGEQYF. The CDR3 DNA is TGTGCCAGCAGCCTAAGGGACCGTCTGGGTGAGCAGTACTTC.

Many counts were recorded for this clonotype. This chain joins TRBV7-2 and TRBJ2-2; 7 nucleotides line up with TRBD1. The germline CDR1 and CDR2 sequences are SGHTA and FQGNSA. After removal of 5 bases from V and 4 bases from J, the junction contained 7 bases not matched to a gene. There are 15 residues in the CDR3. The CDR3 DNA reads as TGTGCCAGCAGCCGATCCGGGACAGTCACCGGGGAGCTGTTTTTT. Protein: CASSRSGTVTGELFF.

Notes on this clonotype: At one end, the junction sequence differs from germline, possibly due to a read error. J is TRBJ2-1 and V is TRBV4-1; D possibly uses TRBD1 or TRBD2 (5 bases each). The CDR3 contains 15 residues. Looked up from germline, CDR1 is MGHRA and CDR2 is YSYEKL. DNA for the CDR3: TGCGCCAGCAGTCAGGGACCCACCTCGTACAGTGAGCAGTTCTTC. It encodes CASSQGPTSYSEQFF.

Ten or more counts support this clonotype. This rearrangement joins TRBV9 to TRBJ2-7; unclear D gene. This CDR3 comprises 14 residues. V gave up 4 bases and J gave up 0 bases, with 11 bases separating them. The germline V gene has CDR1 SGDLS and CDR2 YYNGEE. This CDR3 reads CASSLTSNSYEQYF. CDR3 nucleotides: TGTGCCAGCAGCCTTACCTCCAACTCCTACGAGCAGTACTTC.

This clonotype was found many times. The chain employs TRBV7-3 and TRBJ2-1; 7 bases line up with TRBD2. The CDR3 extends over 16 amino acids. Trimming removed 2 bases from V and 3 bases from J; junction bases left unmatched: 7. The V gene's germline CDR1 is SGHTA and CDR2 FQGTGA. The CDR3 protein is CASSLFAGADYNEQFF. The CDR3 DNA is TGTGCCAGCAGCTTATTCGCGGGAGCCGACTACAATGAGCAGTTCTTC.

Many counts were recorded for this clonotype. The chain joins TRBV5-1 to TRBJ2-5, with a tentative D call TRBD2 (5 bases). Per the germline V gene, CDR1 is SGHRS and CDR2 is YFSETQ. The CDR3 covers 13 residues. Between the trimmed V and J ends, which lost 0 bases and 4 bases, there was a span of 7 bases. CDR3 amino acids: CASSLGAGETQYF. The CDR3 nucleotides read TGCGCCAGCAGCTTGGGGGCGGGAGAGACCCAGTACTTC. The full variable domain, its missing parts supplied by reference TRBV5-1 and TRBJ2-5, is KAGVTQTPRYLIKTRGQQVTLSCSPISGHRSVSWYQQTPGQGLQFLFEYFSETQRNKGNFPGRFSGRQFSNSRSEMNVSTLELGDSALYLCASSLGAGETQYFGPGTRLLVL.

A few counts support this clonotype. The chain couples TRBV5-4 to TRBJ1-5; D is ambiguous. Germline CDR1 and CDR2: SGHNT and YYREEE (reference sequence). The CDR3 consists of 13 residues. The germline V and J ends were trimmed by 3 bases and 7 bases, with 11 bases remaining between them. The CDR3 reads CASSYRPGQPQHF. CDR3 DNA: TGTGCCAGCAGCTACCGACCCGGACAGCCCCAGCATTTT.

This chain connects TRBV14 to TRBJ2-3, with TRBD1 matching 7 bases. Germline CDR1 SGHDN, CDR2 FVKESK. The CDR3 is 13 amino acids. V lost 6 bases, J lost 4 bases, and 4 bases stayed unmatched. CDR3: CASSPQGPDTQYF. The DNA of the CDR3 is TGTGCCAGCAGTCCACAGGGGCCAGATACGCAGTATTTT.

This clonotype was seen repeatedly, ten times or more. The DNA for the CDR3 is TGTGCCAGCAGCCAATTACCGGGACAGGGCACAGATACGCAGTATTTT. Translated, it gives CASSQLPGQGTDTQYF. The gene calls are TRBV4-2 and TRBJ2-3, with 8 positions matching TRBD1. J lost 1 base, V lost 2 bases, and 5 bases had no gene match. This CDR3 spans 16 amino acids. Germline assignment: CDR1 LGHNA and CDR2 YNFKEQ.

This clonotype was counted ten times or more. The V call is TRBV7-2, the J call TRBJ2-1; 7 bases are shared with TRBD2. Germline V gene lookup returns CDR1 SGHTA and CDR2 FQGNSA. Trimming cost V 6 bases and J 9 bases; bases outside gene matches: 14. This CDR3 comprises 15 residues. CDR3 sequence (DNA): TGTGCCAGCAGGCAGGGAGGGACGGGCGTGAGTGAGCAGTTCTTC. It yields the protein CASRQGGTGVSEQFF.

This clonotype was counted many times. The chain recombines TRBV20-1 with TRBJ2-1; 9 bases map to TRBD2. The CDR3 spans 16 residues. After removal of 5 bases from V and 2 bases from J, the junction contained 10 bases not matched to a gene. The germline V gene has CDR1 DFQATT and CDR2 SNEGSKA (reference sequence). CDR3 DNA: TGCAGTGCTCCGATGGTGGGCGGGGGGGCCTACAATGAGCAGTTCTTC. Its protein is CSAPMVGGGAYNEQFF.

This clonotype came up many times. The V and J genes are TRBV19 and TRBJ2-3; TRBD2 agrees at 13 bases. The junction had 11 bases not matched to a gene; V was cut back by 5 bases and J by 3 bases. This CDR3 is built from 18 residues. Germline V lookup: CDR1 LNHDA, CDR2 SQIVND (reference sequence). This chain's CDR3 is CASSPHLRTSGSTDTQYF. The CDR3 nucleotides are TGTGCCAGTAGTCCCCACCTCCGGACTAGCGGGAGTACAGATACGCAGTATTTT.

This clonotype was counted ten times or more. The rearrangement joins TRBV6-2 or TRBV6-3 to TRBJ1-1, with D maybe TRBD1 (5 bases). V was shortened by 7 bases and J by 1 base, with 10 bases between the two germline ends. CDR3 length: 13 residues. The germline CDR1 and CDR2 sequences are MNHEY and SVGEGT. CDR3 protein: CASNPGQNTEAFF. The CDR3 coding sequence is TGTGCCAGCAACCCTGGACAGAACACTGAAGCTTTCTTT.

The sample holds many counts of this clonotype. The chain links TRBV6-1 to TRBJ2-4; D is uncertain. The length of the CDR3 is 10 residues. V was shortened by 6 bases and J by 5 bases, with 2 bases between the two germline ends. Germline V gene data show CDR1 as MNHNS and CDR2 as SASEGT. Here the CDR3 DNA reads TGTGCCAGCAGGGAAAACATTCAGTACTTC. Amino acids: CASRENIQYF.

This clonotype was recorded a few times. V gene TRBV18 combines with J gene TRBJ2-2, with a possible D match to TRBD2 (6 bases). V lost 1 base and J 6 bases, leaving 15 bases between the germline ends. This CDR3 has 16 residues. Germline CDR1 and CDR2: KGHSH and LQKENI. CDR3 region: CASSPLNGEDAGELFF. In nucleotides, the CDR3 is TGTGCCAGCTCACCACTTAACGGGGAGGACGCCGGGGAGCTGTTTTTT.

The chain carries TRBV5-1 and TRBJ2-6; D perhaps matches TRBD2 (5 bases). The germline gives CDR1 SGHRS, CDR2 YFSETQ. The CDR3 runs to 15 residues. The ends were cut back, 5 bases at V and 2 bases at J, with 11 bases in the middle. CDR3 sequence (DNA): TGCGCCAGCAGTGCCGGGGTAACTGGGGCCAACGTCCTGACTTTC. Residues: CASSAGVTGANVLTF.

This clonotype has a count of ten or more. The rearrangement uses TRBV9 and TRBJ2-2; D may match TRBD1 or TRBD2 (5 bases each). Per germline, CDR1 SGDLS and CDR2 YYNGEE. The germline V and J ends were trimmed by 4 bases and 3 bases, with 19 bases remaining between them. This CDR3 has 17 residues. CDR3 coding DNA: TGTGCCAGCAGCAAGACCGGGGCCCTGGGGGACACCGGGGAGCTGTTTTTT. This gives the protein CASSKTGALGDTGELFF.

This clonotype was counted ten times or more. The V and J genes are TRBV20-1 and TRBJ2-7; 7 bases map to TRBD1. V was clipped by 5 bases and J by 0 bases; unmatched bases: 7. The CDR3 consists of 14 residues. The V gene's germline CDR1 is DFQATT and CDR2 SNEGSKA (reference sequence). The CDR3 here is CSAVTGYSSYEQYF. For the CDR3, the DNA is TGCAGTGCTGTGACAGGGTACAGCTCCTACGAGCAGTACTTC.

The sample holds many counts of this clonotype. The chain has TRBV5-5 and TRBJ2-5; D is perhaps TRBD2 (5 bases). The germline V gene has CDR1 SGHKS and CDR2 YYEKEE (reference sequence). CDR3 length: 13 amino acids. V was clipped by 4 bases and J by 5 bases, with 12 bases between them. CDR3 amino acids: CASSPWESETQYF. For the CDR3, the DNA is TGTGCCAGCAGCCCGTGGGAGTCCGAGACCCAGTACTTC.

This clonotype has a count of ten or more. In nucleotides, the CDR3 is TGTGCCAGCAGTTTTGCAGGGAACACTGAAGCTTTCTTT. Amino acids: CASSFAGNTEAFF. This sequence joins TRBV12-3 or TRBV12-4 and TRBJ1-1; D unclear. This CDR3 is 13 amino acids long. With 3 bases removed from V and 1 base from J, the gap between germline ends came to 6 bases.

This clonotype was counted at least ten times. The chain carries TRBV7-9 and TRBJ2-5, with a possible D match to TRBD1 (7 bases). The CDR3 extends over 15 amino acids. With 7 bases removed from V and 0 bases from J, the gap between germline ends came to 15 bases. Germline V gene lookup returns CDR1 SEHNR and CDR2 FQNEAQ (reference sequence). The CDR3 reads CASTRRGQYQETQYF. The CDR3 nucleotides are TGTGCCAGCACCCGGCGGGGACAGTACCAAGAGACCCAGTACTTC.

The table lists this clonotype with a few counts. The J gene is TRBJ2-3, the V gene TRBV29-1; D is possibly TRBD2 (5 bases). The CDR3 is 12 amino acids. CDR1 is SQVTM and CDR2 is ANQGSEA in the germline V gene. The CDR3 is CSGGGGTDTQYF. The DNA for the CDR3 is TGCAGTGGAGGTGGCGGCACAGATACGCAGTATTTT.

This clonotype came up many times. This chain connects TRBV7-2 to TRBJ2-7; D tentatively reads TRBD1 or TRBD2 (5 bases each). Trimming took 1 base from V and 4 from J, leaving 11 bases between them. The CDR3 length is 14 residues. Germline V gene sequence: CDR1 SGHTA, CDR2 FQGNSA. The CDR3 loop is CASSLGFGAYEQYF. The CDR3 DNA follows: TGTGCCAGCAGCTTAGGGTTCGGGGCATACGAGCAGTACTTC.

A remark on this clonotype: A junction boundary mismatches the germline segment, possibly from a read error. The chain links TRBV7-3 to TRBJ2-7, with D perhaps TRBD2 (7 bases). The CDR3 totals 16 residues. The germline gives CDR1 SGHTA, CDR2 FQGTGA. CDR3 residues: CASSLGGGRLSYEQYF. DNA of the CDR3: TGTGCCAGCAGCTTGGGAGGGGGGCGGCTCTCCTACGAGCAGTACTTT. The full variable domain, its missing parts supplied by reference TRBV7-3 and TRBJ2-7, is GAGVSQTPSNKVTEKGKYVELRCDPISGHTALYWYRQSLGQGPEFLIYFQGTGAADDSGLPNDRFFAVRPEGSVSTLKIQRTERGDSAVYLCASSLGGGRLSYEQYFGPGTRLTVT.

Many counts were recorded for this clonotype. This chain links TRBV18 with TRBJ1-5; TRBD1 agrees at 10 bases. J gave up 6 bases and V 0 bases, and 5 bases lay outside the gene matches. CDR3 length: 16 residues. Germline lookup yields CDR1 KGHSH and CDR2 LQKENI. Here the CDR3 reads CASSPPRQGASQPQHF. The CDR3 DNA reads TGTGCCAGCTCACCACCGAGACAGGGGGCCTCTCAGCCCCAGCATTTT.

In this sample, this clonotype turned up many times. The chain joins TRBV7-2 to TRBJ1-1; no reliable D call. The CDR3 covers 15 residues. Germline CDR1 SGHTA, CDR2 FQGNSA. Trimming stripped 6 bases from V and 0 bases from J, with 14 bases between. CDR3 sequence: CASRVTPTLNTEAFF. CDR3 coding DNA: TGTGCCAGCAGGGTGACGCCAACCCTGAACACTGAAGCTTTCTTT.